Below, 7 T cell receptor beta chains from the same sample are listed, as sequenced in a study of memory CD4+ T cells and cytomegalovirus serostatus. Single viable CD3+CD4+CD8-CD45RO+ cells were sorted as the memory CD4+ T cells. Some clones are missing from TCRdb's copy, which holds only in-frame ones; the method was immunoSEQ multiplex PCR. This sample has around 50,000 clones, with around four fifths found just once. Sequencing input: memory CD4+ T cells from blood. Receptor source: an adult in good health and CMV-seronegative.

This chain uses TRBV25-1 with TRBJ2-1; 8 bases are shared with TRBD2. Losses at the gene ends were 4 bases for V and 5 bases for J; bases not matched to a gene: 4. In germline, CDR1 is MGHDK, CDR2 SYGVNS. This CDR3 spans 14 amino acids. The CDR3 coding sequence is TGTGCCAGCAGTGGGCAGCGGGGGCACAATGAGCAGTTCTTC. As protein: CASSGQRGHNEQFF. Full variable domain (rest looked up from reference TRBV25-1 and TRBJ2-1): EADIYQTPRYLVIGTGKKITLECSQTMGHDKMYWYQQDPGMELHLIHYSYGVNSTEKGDLSSESTVSRIRTEHFPLTLESARPSHTSQYLCASSGQRGHNEQFFGPGTRLTVL.

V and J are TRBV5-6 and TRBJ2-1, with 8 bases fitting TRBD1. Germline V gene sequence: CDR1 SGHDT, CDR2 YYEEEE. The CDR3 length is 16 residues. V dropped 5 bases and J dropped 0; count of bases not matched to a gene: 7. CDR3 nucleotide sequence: TGTGCCAGCAGTTCAACCGGGACAGGCTCCTACAATGAGCAGTTCTTC. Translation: CASSSTGTGSYNEQFF.

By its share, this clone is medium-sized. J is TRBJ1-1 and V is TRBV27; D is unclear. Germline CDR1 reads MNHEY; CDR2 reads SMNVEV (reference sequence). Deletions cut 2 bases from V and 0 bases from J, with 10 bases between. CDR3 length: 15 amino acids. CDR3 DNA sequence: TGTGCCAGCAGTTTACGGGGTCTCATGAACACTGAAGCTTTCTTT. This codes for CASSLRGLMNTEAFF.

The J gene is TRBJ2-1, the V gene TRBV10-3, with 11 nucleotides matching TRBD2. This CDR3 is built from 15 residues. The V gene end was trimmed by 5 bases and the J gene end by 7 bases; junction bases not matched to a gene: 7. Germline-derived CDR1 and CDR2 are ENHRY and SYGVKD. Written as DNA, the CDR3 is TGTGCCATCAGTCTAACTAGCGGGAGTGGGAATGAGCAGTTCTTC. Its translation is CAISLTSGSGNEQFF.

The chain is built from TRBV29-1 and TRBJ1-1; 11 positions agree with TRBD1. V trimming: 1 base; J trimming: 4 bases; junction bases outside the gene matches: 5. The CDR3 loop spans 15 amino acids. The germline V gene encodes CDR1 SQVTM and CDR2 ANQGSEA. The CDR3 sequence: CSVEAPGQGGTEAFF. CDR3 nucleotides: TGCAGCGTTGAAGCCCCGGGACAGGGGGGCACTGAAGCTTTCTTT.

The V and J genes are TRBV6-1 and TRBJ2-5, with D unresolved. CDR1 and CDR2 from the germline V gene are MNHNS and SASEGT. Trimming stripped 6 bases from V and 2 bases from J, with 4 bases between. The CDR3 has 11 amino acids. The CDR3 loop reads CASSRQETQYF. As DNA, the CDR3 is TGTGCCAGCAGCCGACAAGAGACCCAGTACTTC.

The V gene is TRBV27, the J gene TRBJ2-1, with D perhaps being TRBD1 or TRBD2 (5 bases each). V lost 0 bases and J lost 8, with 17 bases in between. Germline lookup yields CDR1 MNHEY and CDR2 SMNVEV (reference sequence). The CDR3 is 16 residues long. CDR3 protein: CASSLSQRTPGHEQFF. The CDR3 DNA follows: TGTGCCAGCAGTTTATCCCAGCGGACCCCGGGGCATGAGCAGTTCTTC.